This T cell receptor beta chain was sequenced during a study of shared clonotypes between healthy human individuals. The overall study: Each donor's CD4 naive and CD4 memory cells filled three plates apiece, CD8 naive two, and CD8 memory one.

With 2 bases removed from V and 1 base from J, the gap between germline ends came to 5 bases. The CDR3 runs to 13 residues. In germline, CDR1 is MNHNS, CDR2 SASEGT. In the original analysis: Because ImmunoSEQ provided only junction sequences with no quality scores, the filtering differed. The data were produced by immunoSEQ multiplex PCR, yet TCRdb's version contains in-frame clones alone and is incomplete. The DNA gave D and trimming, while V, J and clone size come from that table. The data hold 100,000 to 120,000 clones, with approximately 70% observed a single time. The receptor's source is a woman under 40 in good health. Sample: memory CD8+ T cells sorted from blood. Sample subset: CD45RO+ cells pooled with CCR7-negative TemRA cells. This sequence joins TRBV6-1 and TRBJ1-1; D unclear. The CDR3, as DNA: TGTGCCAGCAGTGAAAAGGAGAACACTGAAGCTTTCTTT. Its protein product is CASSEKENTEAFF.